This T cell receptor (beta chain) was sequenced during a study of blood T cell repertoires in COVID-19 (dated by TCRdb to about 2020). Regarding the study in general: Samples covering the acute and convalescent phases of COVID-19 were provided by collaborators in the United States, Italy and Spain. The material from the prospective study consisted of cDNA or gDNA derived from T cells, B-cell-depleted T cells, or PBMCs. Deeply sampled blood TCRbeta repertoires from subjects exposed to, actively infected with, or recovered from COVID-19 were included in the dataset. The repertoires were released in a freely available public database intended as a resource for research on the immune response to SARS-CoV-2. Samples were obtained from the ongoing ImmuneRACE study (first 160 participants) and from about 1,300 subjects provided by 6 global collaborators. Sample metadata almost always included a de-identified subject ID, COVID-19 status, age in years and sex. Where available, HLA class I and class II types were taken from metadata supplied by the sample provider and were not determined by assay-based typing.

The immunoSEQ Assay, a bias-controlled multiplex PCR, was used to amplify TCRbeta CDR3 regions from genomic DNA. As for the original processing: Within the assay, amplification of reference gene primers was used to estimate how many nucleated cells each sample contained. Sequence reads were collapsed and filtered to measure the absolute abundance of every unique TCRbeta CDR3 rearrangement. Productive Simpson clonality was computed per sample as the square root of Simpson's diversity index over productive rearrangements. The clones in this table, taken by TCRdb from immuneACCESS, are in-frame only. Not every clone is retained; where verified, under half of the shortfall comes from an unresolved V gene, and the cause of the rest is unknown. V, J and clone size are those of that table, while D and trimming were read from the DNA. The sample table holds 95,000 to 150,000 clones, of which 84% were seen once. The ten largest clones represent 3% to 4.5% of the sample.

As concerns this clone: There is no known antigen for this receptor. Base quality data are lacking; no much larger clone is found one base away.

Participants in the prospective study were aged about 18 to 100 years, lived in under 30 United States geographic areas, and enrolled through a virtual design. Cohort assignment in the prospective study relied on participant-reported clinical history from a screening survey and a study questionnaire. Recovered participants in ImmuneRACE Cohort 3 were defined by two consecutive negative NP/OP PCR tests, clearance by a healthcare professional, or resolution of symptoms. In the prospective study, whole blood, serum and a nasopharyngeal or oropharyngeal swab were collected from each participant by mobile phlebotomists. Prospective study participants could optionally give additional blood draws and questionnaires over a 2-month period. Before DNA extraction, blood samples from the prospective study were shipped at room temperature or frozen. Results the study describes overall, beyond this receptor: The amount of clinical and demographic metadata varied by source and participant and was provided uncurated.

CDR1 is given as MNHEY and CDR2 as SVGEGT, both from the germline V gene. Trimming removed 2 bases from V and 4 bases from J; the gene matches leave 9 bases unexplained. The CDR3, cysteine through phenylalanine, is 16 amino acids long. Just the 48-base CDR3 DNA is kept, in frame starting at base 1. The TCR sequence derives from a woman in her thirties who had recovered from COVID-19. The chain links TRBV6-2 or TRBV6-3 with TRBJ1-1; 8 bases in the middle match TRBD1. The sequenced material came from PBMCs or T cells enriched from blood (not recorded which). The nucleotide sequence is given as TGTGCCAGCAGTTACGCCCGACAGGGGCAGGGCACTGAAGCTTTCTTT. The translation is CASSYARQGQGTEAFF.